This T cell receptor (beta chain) was captured in a study of blood T cell repertoires in COVID-19. Germline V gives CDR1 MDHEN, CDR2 SYDVKM. With V trimmed by 1 base and J by 6 bases, 16 bases remained unmatched. The length of the CDR3 is 20 residues. Sequenced by immunoSEQ multiplex PCR; TCRdb stores in-frame clones only, minus some. There are roughly 250,000 clones in the sample; approximately 85% occur only once, and about 4.1% lies in the top ten. The source of this sequence is a woman in her thirties who had recovered from COVID-19. The specimen was PBMCs or T cells enriched from blood (not recorded which). The rearrangement joins TRBV28 to TRBJ2-3; TRBD2 matches 13 bases. The chain's CDR3 is CASSLSGLEGLAGDRDTQYF. The CDR3 bases are TGTGCCAGCAGTTTATCGGGCCTCGAAGGACTAGCGGGAGACAGGGATACGCAGTATTTT.